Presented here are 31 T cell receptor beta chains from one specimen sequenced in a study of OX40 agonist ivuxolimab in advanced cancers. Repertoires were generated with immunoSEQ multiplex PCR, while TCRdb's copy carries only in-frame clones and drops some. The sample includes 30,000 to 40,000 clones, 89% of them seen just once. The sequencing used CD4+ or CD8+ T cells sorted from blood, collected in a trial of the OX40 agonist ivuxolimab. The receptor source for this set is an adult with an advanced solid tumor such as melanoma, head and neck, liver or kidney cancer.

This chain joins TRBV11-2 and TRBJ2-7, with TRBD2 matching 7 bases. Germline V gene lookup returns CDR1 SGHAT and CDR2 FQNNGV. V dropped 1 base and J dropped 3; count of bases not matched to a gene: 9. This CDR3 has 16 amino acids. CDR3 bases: TGTGCCAGCAGCTTAGGGGCCGGGACGGGGGGCTACGAGCAGTACTTC. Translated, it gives CASSLGAGTGGYEQYF.

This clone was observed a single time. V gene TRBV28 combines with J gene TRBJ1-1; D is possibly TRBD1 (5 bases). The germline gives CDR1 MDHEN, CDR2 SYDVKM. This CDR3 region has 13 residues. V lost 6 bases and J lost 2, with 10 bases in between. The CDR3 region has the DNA TGTGCCAGCAGGCTGACAGTAAACACTGAAGCTTTCTTT. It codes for CASRLTVNTEAFF.

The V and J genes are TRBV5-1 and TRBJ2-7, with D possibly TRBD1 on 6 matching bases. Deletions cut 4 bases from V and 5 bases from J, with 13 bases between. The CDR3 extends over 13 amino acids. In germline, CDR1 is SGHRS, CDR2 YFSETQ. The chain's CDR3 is CASSDTGIHEQYF. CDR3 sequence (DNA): TGCGCCAGCAGCGATACAGGGATCCACGAGCAGTACTTC.

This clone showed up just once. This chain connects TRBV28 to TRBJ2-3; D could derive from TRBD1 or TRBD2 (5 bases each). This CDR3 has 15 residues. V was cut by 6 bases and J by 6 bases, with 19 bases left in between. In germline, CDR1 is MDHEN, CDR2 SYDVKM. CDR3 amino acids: CASSSRDGDFDTQYF. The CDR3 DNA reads TGTGCCAGCAGCTCACGGGACGGCGATTTTGATACGCAGTATTTT.

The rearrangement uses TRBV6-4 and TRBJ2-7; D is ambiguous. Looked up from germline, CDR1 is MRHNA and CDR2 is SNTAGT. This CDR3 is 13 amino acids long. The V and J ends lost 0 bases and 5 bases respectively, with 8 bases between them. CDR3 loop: CASSDSESDEQYF. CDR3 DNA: TGTGCCAGCAGTGACTCAGAATCCGACGAGCAGTACTTC.

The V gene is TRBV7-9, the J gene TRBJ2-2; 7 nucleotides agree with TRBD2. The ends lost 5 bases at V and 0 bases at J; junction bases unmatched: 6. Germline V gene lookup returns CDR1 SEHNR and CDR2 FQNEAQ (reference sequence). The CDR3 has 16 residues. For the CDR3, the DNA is TGTGCCAGCAGCGATAGCGGGCCATCGAACACCGGGGAGCTGTTTTTT. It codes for CASSDSGPSNTGELFF.

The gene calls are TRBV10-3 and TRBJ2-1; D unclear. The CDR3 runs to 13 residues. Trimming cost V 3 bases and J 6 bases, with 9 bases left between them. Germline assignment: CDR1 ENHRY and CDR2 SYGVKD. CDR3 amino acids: CAISEPVGNEQFF. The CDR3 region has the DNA TGTGCCATCAGTGAACCGGTGGGCAATGAGCAGTTCTTC.

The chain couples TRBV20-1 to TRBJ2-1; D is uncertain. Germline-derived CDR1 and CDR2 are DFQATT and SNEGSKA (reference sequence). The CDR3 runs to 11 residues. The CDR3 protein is CSGNSYNEQFF. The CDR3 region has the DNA TGCAGCGGTAATAGCTACAATGAGCAGTTCTTC.

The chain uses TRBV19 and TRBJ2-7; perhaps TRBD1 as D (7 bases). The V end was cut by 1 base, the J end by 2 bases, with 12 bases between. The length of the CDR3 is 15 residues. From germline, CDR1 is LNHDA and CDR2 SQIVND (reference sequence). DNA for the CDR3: TGTGCCAGTAGTATAGGACAGGGAGGAACCTACGAGCAGTACTTC. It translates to CASSIGQGGTYEQYF.

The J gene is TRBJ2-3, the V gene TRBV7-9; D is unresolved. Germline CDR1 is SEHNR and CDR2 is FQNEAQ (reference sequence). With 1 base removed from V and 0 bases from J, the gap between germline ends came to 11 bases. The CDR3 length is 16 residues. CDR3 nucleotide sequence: TGTGCCAGCAGCTTAGGAATACTTTTTAGCACAGATACGCAGTATTTT. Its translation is CASSLGILFSTDTQYF.

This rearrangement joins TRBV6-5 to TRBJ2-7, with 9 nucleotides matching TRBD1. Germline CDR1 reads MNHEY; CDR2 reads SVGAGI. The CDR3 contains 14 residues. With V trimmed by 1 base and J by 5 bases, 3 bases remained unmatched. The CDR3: CASSYWRTGDEQYF. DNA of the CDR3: TGTGCCAGCAGTTACTGGAGGACAGGGGACGAGCAGTACTTC.

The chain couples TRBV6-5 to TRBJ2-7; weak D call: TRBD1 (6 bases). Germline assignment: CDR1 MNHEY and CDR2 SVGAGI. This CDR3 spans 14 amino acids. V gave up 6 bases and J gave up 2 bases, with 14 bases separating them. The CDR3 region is CASRLTGWAYEQYF. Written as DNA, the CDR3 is TGTGCCAGCAGGCTCACAGGGTGGGCCTACGAGCAGTACTTC.

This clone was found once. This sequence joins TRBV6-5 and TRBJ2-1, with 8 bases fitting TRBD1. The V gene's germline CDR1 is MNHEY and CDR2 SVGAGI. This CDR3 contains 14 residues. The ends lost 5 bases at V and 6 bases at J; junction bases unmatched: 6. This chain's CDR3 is CASSPSTGGNEQFF. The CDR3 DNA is TGTGCCAGCAGTCCCTCTACAGGGGGCAATGAGCAGTTCTTC.

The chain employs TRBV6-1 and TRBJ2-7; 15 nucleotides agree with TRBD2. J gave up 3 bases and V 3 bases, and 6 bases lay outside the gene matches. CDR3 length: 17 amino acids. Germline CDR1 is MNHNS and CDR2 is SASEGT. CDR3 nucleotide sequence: TGTGCCAGCAGTGACGCCGGGACTAGCGGGGGGAGCTACGAGCAGTACTTC. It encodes CASSDAGTSGGSYEQYF.

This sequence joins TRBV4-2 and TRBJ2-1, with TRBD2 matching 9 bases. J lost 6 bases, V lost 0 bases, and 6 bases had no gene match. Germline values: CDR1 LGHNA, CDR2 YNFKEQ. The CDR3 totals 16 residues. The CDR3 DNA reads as TGTGCCAGCAGCCAAGAAGTGGCGGGGGGGCGCAATGAGCAGTTCTTC. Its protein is CASSQEVAGGRNEQFF.

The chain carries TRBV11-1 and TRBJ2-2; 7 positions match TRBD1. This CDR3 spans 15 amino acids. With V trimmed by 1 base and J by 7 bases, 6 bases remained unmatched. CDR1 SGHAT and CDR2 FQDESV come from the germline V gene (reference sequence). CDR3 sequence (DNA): TGTGCCAGCAGCTTAGTGGGCAGGGGGTTCGGGGAGCTGTTTTTT. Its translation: CASSLVGRGFGELFF.

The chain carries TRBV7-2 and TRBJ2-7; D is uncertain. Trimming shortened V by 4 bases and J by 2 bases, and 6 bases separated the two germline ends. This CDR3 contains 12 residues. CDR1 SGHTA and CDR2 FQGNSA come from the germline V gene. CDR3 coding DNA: TGTGCCAGCAGCTCCACAGCCTACGAGCAGTACTTC. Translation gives CASSSTAYEQYF.

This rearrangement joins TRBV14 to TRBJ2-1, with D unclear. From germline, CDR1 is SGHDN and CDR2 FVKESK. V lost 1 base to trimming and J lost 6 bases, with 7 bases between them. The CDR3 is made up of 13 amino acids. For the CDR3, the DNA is TGTGCCAGCAGCCAAGTCCGGATCAATGAGCAGTTCTTC. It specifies CASSQVRINEQFF.

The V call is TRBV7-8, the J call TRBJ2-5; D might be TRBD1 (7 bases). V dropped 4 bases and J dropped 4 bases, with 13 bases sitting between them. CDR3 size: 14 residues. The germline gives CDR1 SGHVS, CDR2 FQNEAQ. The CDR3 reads CASSSNRGGETQYF. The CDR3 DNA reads TGTGCCAGCAGCTCTAACAGGGGAGGAGAGACCCAGTACTTC.

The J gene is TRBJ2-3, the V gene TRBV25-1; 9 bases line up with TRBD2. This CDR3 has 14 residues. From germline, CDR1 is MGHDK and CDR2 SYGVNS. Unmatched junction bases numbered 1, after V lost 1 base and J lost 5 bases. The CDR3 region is CASSESAGGDTQYF. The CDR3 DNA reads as TGTGCCAGCAGTGAATCAGCGGGGGGAGATACGCAGTATTTT. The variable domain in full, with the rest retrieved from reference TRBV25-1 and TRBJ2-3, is EADIYQTPRYLVIGTGKKITLECSQTMGHDKMYWYQQDPGMELHLIHYSYGVNSTEKGDLSSESTVSRIRTEHFPLTLESARPSHTSQYLCASSESAGGDTQYFGPGTRLTVL.

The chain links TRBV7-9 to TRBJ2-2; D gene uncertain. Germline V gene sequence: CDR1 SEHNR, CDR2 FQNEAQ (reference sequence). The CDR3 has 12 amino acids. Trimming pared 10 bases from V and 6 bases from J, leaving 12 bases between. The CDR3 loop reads CATNPRAGELFF. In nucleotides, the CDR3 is TGTGCCACCAACCCAAGGGCCGGGGAGCTGTTTTTT. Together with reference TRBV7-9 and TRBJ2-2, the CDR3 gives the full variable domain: DTGVSQNPRHKITKRGQNVTFRCDPISEHNRLYWYRQTLGQGPEFLTYFQNEAQLEKSRLLSDRFSAERPKGSFSTLEIQRTEQGDSAMYLCATNPRAGELFFGEGSRLTVL.

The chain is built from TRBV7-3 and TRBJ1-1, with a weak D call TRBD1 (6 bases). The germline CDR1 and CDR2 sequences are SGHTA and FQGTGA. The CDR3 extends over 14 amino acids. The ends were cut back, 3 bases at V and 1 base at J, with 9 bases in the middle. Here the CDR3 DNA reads TGTGCCAGCAGCTTGGGACAAGGGAACACTGAAGCTTTCTTT. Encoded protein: CASSLGQGNTEAFF.

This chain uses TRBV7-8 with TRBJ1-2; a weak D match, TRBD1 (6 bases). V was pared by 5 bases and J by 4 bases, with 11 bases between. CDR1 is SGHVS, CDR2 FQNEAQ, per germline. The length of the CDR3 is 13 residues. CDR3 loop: CASSLGQIYGYTF. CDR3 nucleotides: TGTGCCAGCAGCCTCGGACAGATCTATGGCTACACCTTC.

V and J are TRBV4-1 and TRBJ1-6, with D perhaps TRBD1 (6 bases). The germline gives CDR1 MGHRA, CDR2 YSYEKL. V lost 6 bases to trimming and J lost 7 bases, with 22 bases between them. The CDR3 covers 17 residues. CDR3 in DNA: TGCGCCAGCAGTCGATCTCAAGGGGGAGGGCCGAATTCACCCCTCCACTTT. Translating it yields CASSRSQGGGPNSPLHF.

The CDR3 bases are TGTGCCAGCAGCGACCCAGCCAATGAGCAGTTCTTC. It is translated as CASSDPANEQFF. This chain links TRBV9 with TRBJ2-1; D ambiguous. Trimming stripped 3 bases from V and 6 bases from J, with 7 bases between. The CDR3 loop spans 12 amino acids. The germline gives CDR1 SGDLS, CDR2 YYNGEE.

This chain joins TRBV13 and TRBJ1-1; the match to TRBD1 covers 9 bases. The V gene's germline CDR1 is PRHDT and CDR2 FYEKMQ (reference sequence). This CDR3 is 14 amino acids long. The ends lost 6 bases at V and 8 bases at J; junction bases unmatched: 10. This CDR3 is CASSPGQGMLEAFF. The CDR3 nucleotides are TGTGCCAGCAGTCCGGGACAGGGAATGCTAGAAGCTTTCTTT.

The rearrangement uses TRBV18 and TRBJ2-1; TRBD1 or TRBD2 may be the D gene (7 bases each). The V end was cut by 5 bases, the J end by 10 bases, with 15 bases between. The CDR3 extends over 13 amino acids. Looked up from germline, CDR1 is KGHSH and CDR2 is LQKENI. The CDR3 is CASSSGTAGEQFF. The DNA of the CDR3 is TGTGCCAGCTCAAGCGGGACAGCGGGGGAGCAGTTCTTC. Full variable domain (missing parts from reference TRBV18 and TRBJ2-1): NAGVMQNPRHLVRRRGQEARLRCSPMKGHSHVYWYRQLPEEGLKFMVYLQKENIIDESGMPKERFSAEFPKEGPSILRIQQVVRGDSAAYFCASSSGTAGEQFFGPGTRLTVL.

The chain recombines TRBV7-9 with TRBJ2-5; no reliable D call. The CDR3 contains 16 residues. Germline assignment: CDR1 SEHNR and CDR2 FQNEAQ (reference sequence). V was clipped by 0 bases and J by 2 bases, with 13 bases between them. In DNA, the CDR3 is TGTGCCAGCAGCTTAGCGATGGGTTTGGCACAAGAGACCCAGTACTTC. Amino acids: CASSLAMGLAQETQYF.

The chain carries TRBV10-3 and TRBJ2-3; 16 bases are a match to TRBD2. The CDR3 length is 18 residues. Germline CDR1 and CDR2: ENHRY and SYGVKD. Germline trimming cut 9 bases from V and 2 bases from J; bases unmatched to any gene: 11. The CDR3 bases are TGTGCCATTTCCGGGACTAGCGGGGGGGCCGAAAACACAGATACGCAGTATTTT. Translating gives CAISGTSGGAENTDTQYF.

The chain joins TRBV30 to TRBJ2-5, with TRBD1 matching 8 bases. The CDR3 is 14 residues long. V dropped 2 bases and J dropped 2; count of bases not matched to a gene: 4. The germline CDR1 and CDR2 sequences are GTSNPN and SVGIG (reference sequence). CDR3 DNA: TGTGCCTGGAGTAGACAGGGGTTGCAAGAGACCCAGTACTTC. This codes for CAWSRQGLQETQYF.

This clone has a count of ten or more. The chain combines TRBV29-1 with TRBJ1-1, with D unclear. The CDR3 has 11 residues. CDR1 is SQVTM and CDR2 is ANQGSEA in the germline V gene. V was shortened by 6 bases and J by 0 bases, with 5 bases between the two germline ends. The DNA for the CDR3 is TGCAGCGTAATCCTGAACACTGAAGCTTTCTTT. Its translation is CSVILNTEAFF.